These 11 T cell receptor beta chains were all obtained from the same sample, sequenced in a study of cytomegalovirus exposure and HLA in healthy donors. The method was immunoSEQ multiplex PCR; TCRdb's version includes in-frame clones alone and lacks a portion of them. The table has some 170,000 clones, roughly 86% seen once. Input material: PBMCs. These receptors all stem from a man aged 18 to 29 in good health and CMV-seropositive.

The chain recombines TRBV18 with TRBJ1-1, with unresolved D. Per the germline V gene, CDR1 is KGHSH and CDR2 is LQKENI. The CDR3 consists of 14 residues. V was trimmed by 2 bases and J by 1 base, leaving 8 bases between them. In DNA form, the CDR3 reads TGTGCCAGCTCACCAGCGGGAACGAACACTGAAGCTTTCTTT. It specifies CASSPAGTNTEAFF.

The rearrangement uses TRBV27 and TRBJ2-2; 11 bases map to TRBD2. This CDR3 spans 15 amino acids. The germline gives CDR1 MNHEY, CDR2 SMNVEV (reference sequence). V dropped 5 bases and J dropped 8; count of bases not matched to a gene: 7. CDR3 protein: CASSGRLAGRGELFF. CDR3 bases: TGTGCCAGCAGTGGACGACTAGCGGGAAGGGGGGAGCTGTTTTTT.

The chain couples TRBV4-3 to TRBJ1-5; a weak D match, TRBD1 (6 bases). Trimming left V 3 bases short and J 4 bases short, with 13 bases between. The V gene's germline CDR1 is LGHNA and CDR2 YSLEER. There are 15 residues in the CDR3. The CDR3 loop is CASSQYRDQNQPQHF. The CDR3 DNA follows: TGCGCCAGCAGCCAGTACAGGGACCAAAATCAGCCCCAGCATTTT.

This rearrangement joins TRBV23-1 to TRBJ1-5; D remains unclear. TRBV23-1 belongs to the ORF category, with a function that is uncertain. This CDR3 spans 11 amino acids. Trimming stripped 7 bases from V and 9 bases from J, with 10 bases between. The CDR3 bases are TGCGCCAGCACTACGGGTATGCCCCAGCATTTT. Translation: CASTTGMPQHF.

The chain joins TRBV7-9 to TRBJ2-7; no firm D call. Trimming pared 3 bases from V and 0 bases from J, leaving 9 bases between. The CDR3 has 14 residues. Germline V gene sequence: CDR1 SEHNR, CDR2 FQNEAQ (reference sequence). The CDR3 loop reads CASSLLQSSYEQYF. CDR3 bases: TGTGCCAGCAGCTTGCTACAGAGCTCCTACGAGCAGTACTTC.

The chain joins TRBV4-2 to TRBJ2-1; 8 bases are shared with TRBD2. V was clipped by 0 bases and J by 0 bases; unmatched bases: 7. The CDR3 covers 18 residues. Germline values: CDR1 LGHNA, CDR2 YNFKEQ. Here the CDR3 DNA reads TGTGCCAGCAGCCAAGATCACGGGACTAGGTCCTCCTACAATGAGCAGTTCTTC. It specifies CASSQDHGTRSSYNEQFF.

The CDR3 nucleotides read TGCGCCAGCAGGGGGGACAGGGGTTTCAATGAGCAGTTCTTC. It codes for CASRGDRGFNEQFF. The chain links TRBV5-1 to TRBJ2-1; 10 nucleotides match TRBD1. The trim removed 5 bases at V and 6 bases at J, leaving 5 bases unmatched. This CDR3 is 14 amino acids long. CDR1 and CDR2 from the germline V gene are SGHRS and YFSETQ.

The rearrangement uses TRBV19 and TRBJ1-1; D is uncertain. CDR3 length: 13 residues. Germline-derived CDR1 and CDR2 are LNHDA and SQIVND (reference sequence). V lost 10 bases and J 3 bases, leaving 15 bases between the germline ends. CDR3 nucleotide sequence: TGTGCCACCCGAGCATGGGGAGACACTGAAGCTTTCTTT. Amino acid sequence: CATRAWGDTEAFF.

In its sample, this clone was seen once. The CDR3 here is CASSQDTGLYGNTIYF. In nucleotides, the CDR3 is TGCGCCAGCAGCCAAGATACAGGGCTGTACGGAAACACCATATATTTT. This sequence joins TRBV4-1 and TRBJ1-3; D perhaps matches TRBD1 (6 bases). This CDR3 comprises 16 residues. The V and J ends lost 0 bases and 4 bases respectively, with 13 bases between them. CDR1 MGHRA and CDR2 YSYEKL come from the germline V gene.

A single count supports this clone. The chain employs TRBV15 and TRBJ2-3; D is uncertain. Germline loops: CDR1 LNHNV, CDR2 YYDKDF (reference sequence). The CDR3 runs 14 residues. Trimming removed 5 bases from V and 4 bases from J, with 13 bases in between. CDR3 sequence (DNA): TGTGCCACCAGCCCCGAGCGATTTCCAGATACGCAGTATTTT. This codes for CATSPERFPDTQYF.

The rearrangement joins TRBV6-4 to TRBJ2-1; 7 nucleotides align to TRBD1. The trim removed 3 bases at V and 8 bases at J, leaving 4 bases unmatched. Germline values: CDR1 MRHNA, CDR2 SNTAGT. The CDR3 runs 13 residues. In nucleotides, the CDR3 is TGTGCCAGCAGTGAACAGGGGTCGCATGAGCAGTTCTTC. Translation gives CASSEQGSHEQFF.